This T cell receptor (beta chain) originates from a study of cytomegalovirus exposure and HLA in healthy donors. PCR was performed using 60 Vbeta and 13 Jbeta primers. Produced via immunoSEQ multiplex PCR; TCRdb's table is partial and in-frame only. The table has about 200,000 clones, around 82% seen once. The germline V gene encodes CDR1 SGHAT and CDR2 FQNNGV. The V end lost 3 bases, the J end lost 0 bases, and 8 bases lay between the germline ends. This CDR3 region has 14 residues. The chain couples TRBV11-2 to TRBJ1-1; D is undetermined. The receptor was isolated from a man younger than 35 in good health and CMV-seronegative. Material: PBMCs. CDR3 region: CASSLRGVNTEAFF. Here the CDR3 DNA reads TGTGCCAGCAGCTTGCGGGGAGTGAACACTGAAGCTTTCTTT.